This T cell receptor (beta chain) came from a study of T cell responses to AZD1222 COVID-19 vaccine. Data came from immunoSEQ multiplex PCR; TCRdb stores just in-frame clones and leaves some out. The data show roughly 150,000 clones, around 92% seen once. CDR1 SGHTA and CDR2 FQGNSA come from the germline V gene. After removal of 5 bases from V and 13 bases from J, the junction contained 10 bases not matched to a gene. The CDR3 is made up of 13 amino acids. Findings of the study overall: Among the donors, most were white British and more were female, and clonal diversity was possibly underestimated.

Worth noting for this clone: Its target is not known.

The rearrangement links TRBV7-2 to TRBJ1-4; 7 bases match TRBD1. The sequence derives from an adult in good health. The sequences come from peripheral blood, collected on day 0 of AZD1222 vaccination. The CDR3: CASSPRGEGPLFF. The CDR3 DNA reads TGTGCCAGCAGCCCCAGGGGGGAGGGGCCACTGTTTTTT.